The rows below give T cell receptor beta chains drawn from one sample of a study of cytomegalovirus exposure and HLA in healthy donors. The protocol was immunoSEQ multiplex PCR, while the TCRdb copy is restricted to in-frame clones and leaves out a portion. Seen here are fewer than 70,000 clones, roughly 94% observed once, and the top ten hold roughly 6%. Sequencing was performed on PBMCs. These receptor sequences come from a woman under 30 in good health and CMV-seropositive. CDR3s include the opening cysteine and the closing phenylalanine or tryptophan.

CDR3: CASRPLAGEGSSYEQYF; V: TRBV5-1
CDR3: CASSEGPTDTQYF; V: TRBV2
CDR3: CASRAPTGQFYGYTF; V: TRBV19
CDR3: CASRLLWGPFTDTQYF; V: TRBV19
CDR3: CASSVDGVYEQYF; V: TRBV9
CDR3: CASSLSTGYGYTF; V: TRBV7-6
CDR3: CATSRDSGGTGELFF; V: TRBV15
CDR3: CASSFGAGDTQYF; V: TRBV5-8
CDR3: CASSDSIGAGELFF; V: TRBV6-4
CDR3: CASSGRTGTYEQYF; V: TRBV4-2
CDR3: CASTSPRKGAYEQYF; V: TRBV28
CDR3: CAQHAGLASTDTQYF; V: TRBV5-1
CDR3: CASSTYPQGIEQYF; V: TRBV19
CDR3: CSAKVRETQYF; V: TRBV20-1
CDR3: CASSTRTEAFF; V: TRBV28
CDR3: CASSLYVLAEGMGELFF; V: TRBV28
CDR3: CASSLSSGGRGEQYF; V: TRBV27
CDR3: CATSPYSYEQYF; V: TRBV28
CDR3: CASSLEPRGSSYEQYF; V: TRBV7-9
CDR3: CASSSNPRVPNSYEQYF; V: TRBV4-1
CDR3: CASSATGGAADTQYF; V: TRBV27
CDR3: CASSPRVLGTGELFF; V: TRBV7-6
CDR3: CASSSPATAGNTEAFF; V: TRBV13
CDR3: CASSLQGQTEAFF; V: TRBV25-1
CDR3: CASTGIGRRPQAKNTGELFF; V: TRBV28
CDR3: CASSLGLGGSYEQYF; V: TRBV7-8
CDR3: CSVGGTSGRDDEQFF; V: TRBV29-1
CDR3: CASSLPLAEYNEQFF; V: TRBV27
CDR3: CASSEIGLNEKLFF; V: TRBV6-1
CDR3: CAISPPTGSDGANVLTF; V: TRBV10-3
CDR3: CASSPSWGRGRSGYTF; V: TRBV4-1
CDR3: CASSPAGSGSSGNTIYF; V: TRBV7-9
CDR3: CASSRRTDISTDTQYF; V: TRBV27
CDR3: CASSPTAGGNQPQHF; V: TRBV6-5
CDR3: CASSLAGGGVQETQYF; V: TRBV5-1
CDR3: CASSVVSGGVDTQYF; V: TRBV9
CDR3: CATSAGRASLAVPNYGYTF; V: TRBV15
CDR3: CASSLALVRGGFGGYTF; V: TRBV5-5
CDR3: CASSMGQGKRGNIQYF; V: TRBV2
CDR3: CASSVEPQGRSGNTIYF; V: TRBV9
CDR3: CAWSYSGQETQYF; V: TRBV30
CDR3: CASSKPGTENTEAFF; V: TRBV19
CDR3: CASSGLTPSHEQYF; V: TRBV5-6
CDR3: CASTVDTYGYTF; V: TRBV19
CDR3: CASSRLAGSLFSYEQYF; V: TRBV28
CDR3: CASSNSGTGSREQYF; V: TRBV6-5
CDR3: CASSYRTGTGSFNEQFF; V: TRBV27
CDR3: CASSPRDSGSKYSNQPQHF; V: TRBV4-1
CDR3: CASSQADRVWTEAFF; V: TRBV4-1
CDR3: CASSDTSSANTGELFF; V: TRBV18
CDR3: CASSWTGNTGELFF; V: TRBV7-2
CDR3: CASTTGGDTYGYTF; V: TRBV5-5
CDR3: CASRGAGPGTGELFF; V: TRBV28
CDR3: CASSDTYGSGANVLTF; V: TRBV6-1
CDR3: CASIPPQGSNEQYF; V: TRBV2
CDR3: CASSRALASGQETQYF; V: TRBV4-1
CDR3: CASSQGGGVRTNRGLFF; V: TRBV4-1
CDR3: CASSRDRGGNQPQHF; V: TRBV19
CDR3: CASSRAGEWDNQPQHF; V: TRBV4-1
CDR3: CASSQDQKDIEAFF; V: TRBV4-3